This T cell receptor beta chain was identified during a study of shared clonotypes between healthy human individuals. Regarding the study as a whole: Compared with clonotypes that all four donors shared, non-shared clonotypes had lower generation probabilities.

CDR1 and CDR2 (germline): LNHNV, YYDKDF (reference sequence). This CDR3 has 14 residues. V lost 5 bases to trimming and J lost 1 base, with 12 bases between them. Deep-level running was used for the assay. Authors' data handling: There were no quality scores in the junction-only immunoSEQ sequences, so filtering differed. Produced via immunoSEQ multiplex PCR; TCRdb's table is partial and in-frame only. Clonal size and the V and J genes are those of that table, whereas D and trimming came from the DNA. The profile shows 1.5 million to 2.5 million clones, over 85% of them singletons. About this clone: Its antigen is not known.

Positively selected for CCR7, the CD45RO-negative cells used as naive CD8 cells excluded terminally differentiated effector memory CD45RA+ cells. Healthy HIV-negative adults without recent acute infections or vaccinations served as donors. This sequence originates from a man aged 18 to 29 in good health. The sample taken for sequencing was naive CD8+ T cells sorted from blood. The chain is built from TRBV15 and TRBJ2-7, with a possible D match to TRBD2 (6 bases). The CDR3 sequence: CATSYPGTSYEQYF. CDR3 in DNA: TGTGCCACCAGCTACCCCGGGACTTCCTACGAGCAGTACTTC. Full variable domain (remainder filled in from reference TRBV15 and TRBJ2-7): DAMVIQNPRYQVTQFGKPVTLSCSQTLNHNVMYWYQQKSSQAPKLLFHYYDKDFNNEADTPDNFQSRRPNTSFCFLDIRSPGLGDTAMYLCATSYPGTSYEQYFGPGTRLTVT.